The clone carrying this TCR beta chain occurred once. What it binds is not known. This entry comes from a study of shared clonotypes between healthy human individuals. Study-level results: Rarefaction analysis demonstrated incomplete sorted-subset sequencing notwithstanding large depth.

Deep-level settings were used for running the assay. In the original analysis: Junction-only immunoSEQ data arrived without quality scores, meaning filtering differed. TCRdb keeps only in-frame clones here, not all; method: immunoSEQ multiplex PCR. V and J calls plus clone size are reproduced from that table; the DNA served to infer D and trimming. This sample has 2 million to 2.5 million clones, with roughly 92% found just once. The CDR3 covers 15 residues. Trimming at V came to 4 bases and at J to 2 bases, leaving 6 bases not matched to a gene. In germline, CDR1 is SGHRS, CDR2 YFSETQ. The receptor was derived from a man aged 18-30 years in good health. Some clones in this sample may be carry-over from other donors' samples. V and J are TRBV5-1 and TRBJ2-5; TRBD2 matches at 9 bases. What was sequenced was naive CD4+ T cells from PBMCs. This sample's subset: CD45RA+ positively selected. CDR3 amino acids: CASSLAGTIQETQYF. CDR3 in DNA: TGCGCCAGCAGCCTAGCGGGGACTATACAAGAGACCCAGTACTTC.